Listed below are T cell receptor beta chains from one sample, sequenced in a study of T cell clones after liver transplantation. Measured with immunoSEQ multiplex PCR; TCRdb has only the in-frame clones, and not every one. The data show about 100,000 clones, 80% to 85% seen once. The material was CD4+ T cells from blood, obtained before liver transplant. These receptors all come from a human donor who received a liver transplant. Both conserved end residues are part of each CDR3. The D gene is left open where the match is weak. The size entry is marked missing in some rows and otherwise reads once, few, many or a size class.

CDR3 protein	CDR3 DNA	D gene	V gene	J gene	clone size
CASTQGARGPQHF	TGTGCCAGCACGCAGGGCGCCCGGGGACCCCAGCATTTT	-	TRBV21-1	TRBJ1-5	-
CASSLTANTEAFF	TGTGCCAGCAGCTTGACGGCGAACACTGAAGCTTTCTTT	-	TRBV5-8	TRBJ1-1	-
CASSQGGSGNYEQYF	TGTGCCAGCTCTCAAGGGGGGTCAGGCAACTACGAGCAGTACTTC	-	TRBV18	TRBJ2-7	-
CASSQDFEKLFF	TGTGCCAGCAGCCAAGATTTTGAAAAACTGTTTTTT	-	TRBV4-2	TRBJ1-4	-
CASSQGSSADTQYF	TGTGCCAGCAGCCAAGGGTCTAGCGCAGATACGCAGTATTTT	-	TRBV4-2	TRBJ2-3	-
CASSLAGRGITLEQFF	TGCGCCAGCAGCTTGGCGGGCCGGGGGATCACCTTGGAGCAGTTCTTC	-	TRBV5-1	TRBJ2-1	-
CASSLSLAAPLRNEQFF	TGTGCCAGCAGTTTATCCCTAGCGGCACCTCTGAGAAATGAGCAGTTCTTC	TRBD2	TRBV27	TRBJ2-1	-
CASSQAGGRPGQFF	TGCGCCAGCAGCCAGGCGGGAGGGCGCCCGGGGCAGTTCTTC	TRBD2	TRBV4-1	TRBJ2-1	-
CASSLKGRSTEAFF	TGTGCCAGCAGCTTAAAGGGACGGTCCACTGAAGCTTTCTTT	-	TRBV7-9	TRBJ1-1	-
CASSSGGASNYGYTF	TGTGCCAGCAGCTCTGGAGGGGCATCAAACTATGGCTACACCTTC	-	TRBV5-4	TRBJ1-2	-
CASSPLQGKLFF	TGTGCCAGCAGCCCTCTACAGGGGAAACTGTTTTTT	TRBD1	TRBV28	TRBJ1-4	-
CASSEVEVGGYTF	TGTGCCAGCAGTGAAGTGGAGGTTGGAGGCTACACCTTC	-	TRBV2	TRBJ1-2	-
CASSLASGGRAGELFF	TGTGCCAGCAGCTTGGCTAGCGGGGGAAGGGCCGGGGAGCTGTTTTTT	TRBD2	TRBV11-3	TRBJ2-2	-
CASSLGQGRYNEQFF	TGTGCCAGCAGCTTGGGACAGGGGCGTTACAATGAGCAGTTCTTC	TRBD1	TRBV7-7	TRBJ2-1	-
CAWSVGSNQPQHF	TGTGCCTGGAGTGTTGGTAGCAATCAGCCCCAGCATTTT	-	TRBV30	TRBJ1-5	-
CASSGTGYTDTQYF	TGTGCCAGCAGCGGGACAGGGTACACAGATACGCAGTATTTT	TRBD1	TRBV9	TRBJ2-3	few
CASKSPHTDTQYF	TGTGCCAGCAAATCCCCCCACACAGATACGCAGTATTTT	-	TRBV2	TRBJ2-3	-
CASRPGPPRNYGYTF	TGTGCCAGCCGACCGGGGCCGCCCAGGAACTATGGCTACACCTTC	-	TRBV28	TRBJ1-2	few
CASSHAGAFNQPQHF	TGCGCCAGCAGCCATGCAGGGGCCTTTAATCAGCCCCAGCATTTT	-	TRBV4-1	TRBJ1-5	many
CAWTASYEQYF	TGTGCCTGGACTGCGTCCTACGAGCAGTACTTC	-	TRBV30	TRBJ2-7	-
CASSLSATSGRAYEQFF	TGTGCCAGCAGTTTATCCGCCACTAGCGGGAGGGCGTATGAGCAGTTCTTC	TRBD2	TRBV27	TRBJ2-1	-
CAWTLGEITDTQYF	TGTGCCTGGACCTTGGGGGAGATCACAGATACGCAGTATTTT	-	TRBV30	TRBJ2-3	-
CASTGSWERGTWGQYF	TGCGCCAGCACTGGGTCCTGGGAGCGGGGTACTTGGGGGCAGTACTTC	TRBD2	TRBV10-2	TRBJ2-7	-